The entry below describes one T cell receptor (beta chain). The antigen it binds to is not known. Base qualities are not provided; no much larger clone lies one nucleotide away. In total, around 600 healthy bone marrow donors made up the cohort. At the time of sampling, every cohort member was nominally healthy, though immune exposures that went unrecorded were likely present. The donor was CMV seropositive and was included in the group of 250 to 350 seropositive cohort members. Every donor gave a peripheral blood sample, and the peripheral blood mononuclear cells from that sample were used for TCR beta sequencing. Genomic DNA extraction from the blood cell samples was performed with the Qiagen DNeasy Blood Extraction Kit. Library preparation was by the immunoSEQ multiplex PCR assay. A mixture of 60 forward primers for TCR Vbeta segments and 13 reverse primers for TCR Jbeta segments was used in the multiplex PCR. The CDR3 region of rearranged TCR beta genes was amplified from genomic DNA with a multiplex PCR assay. The Illumina HiSeq System was used to sequence the amplified TCR beta libraries as 87-base-pair reads. Per the authors' processing: Across the 500 to 700 repertoires, a later analysis counted 80 million or so unique TCR beta chains, around 11 million of which were shared by at least two donors. To remove PCR and sequencing errors, raw reads were error-corrected and collapsed into unique sequences using a nearest-neighbor algorithm that merged closely related sequences. To assign V, D and J gene segments, CDR3 sequences were aligned to IMGT reference sequences. For a sequence to be retained, a match of at least six nucleotides was required to both a V gene segment and a J gene segment. Rearrangements were called productive when the CDR3 lacked stop codons and stayed in frame with V and J; all others were non-productive. Following IMGT convention, CDR3 was defined as the stretch from the second conserved V-encoded cysteine up to the conserved J-encoded phenylalanine. Sequences without an unambiguous match to a single V gene segment were excluded from the earlier analysis of a few hundred of the donors. An earlier analysis of 550 to 650 of the donors classified V segments as functional when productive rearrangements were above 56.7% and as segregating when the standard deviation between donors was above 5%. A statistical classification framework was built for diagnosing cytomegalovirus status from the catalog of TCR beta chain sequences. In a later analysis, TCR nucleotide sequences were compared against IMGT/GENE-DB human TR gene sequences so that V and J genes could be assigned. Using the TCRdist pipeline, a later analysis assigned CDR3 sequences along with most-parsimonious VDJ recombination scenarios. In a later analysis, each TCR beta chain was defined by its CDR3 amino acid sequence together with its V-gene family, and reads without a unique V-gene family were excluded. To address suspected cross-contamination and a sequencing artifact, a later analysis removed a few hundred highly shared, low-generation-probability nucleotide sequences. A later analysis calculated a clonal expansion index for each public chain from normalized within-repertoire ranks of inferred template counts. A later analysis computed generation probabilities with a VDJ recombination model fitted to out-of-frame rearrangements, and checked the results against IGoR. Hypergeometric tests were used in a later analysis to score TCR-TCR, TCR-HLA and TCR-CMV co-occurrence, with a repertoire-size bias correction applied to the TCR pairs. To estimate false discovery rates, a later analysis permuted the HLA or CMV assignments 20 times. A later analysis grouped co-occurring TCRs with DBSCAN, adding TCRdist sequence similarity when clustering within HLA-allele-positive subsets. Repertoires with fewer than 30,000 or more than 120,000 public chains, plus five repertoires with anomalous nucleotide sharing, were excluded from co-occurrence clustering. TCRdb's version of the immuneACCESS table is confined to in-frame rearrangements and falls short of the full clone set. An unresolved V gene accounts for under half of the shortfall where checked; the remainder is of unknown origin. For V, J and clone size, that table is used; D and trimming come from the DNA. For this sample the table gives some 110,000 clones, of which roughly 82% were detected only once. Clones ranked in the top ten supply around 5.8% of the sample.

The data stem from a study of cytomegalovirus exposure and HLA in healthy donors (dated by TCRdb to about 2017). General notes on the study: According to an earlier analysis of a few hundred of the donors, about 179 million T cells yielded 90 million to 140 million unique TCR beta sequences and about 280 Gb of sequence data. An early release covering just under 650 HLA-typed donors comprised about 300 gigabases of sequencing data and some 79 million unique TCR sequences. Of the roughly 390 genotyped donors, over 65% fell in the genetic ancestry cluster associated with self-reported Caucasian donors. The study was designed to test whether signatures of past pathogen exposure could be identified by cataloging public T cell receptors. The T cell repertoires of 666 subjects were profiled by immunosequencing and related to cytomegalovirus serostatus. Along with the approximately 700-subject first cohort, a separate validation cohort of 120 different subjects was used. High-throughput TCR immunosequencing, statistical association of individual TCRs with disease status, and machine learning were combined to predict cytomegalovirus infection status. A later analysis re-examined previously published TCR beta repertoires from just over 650 donors and added high-resolution HLA genotyping to investigate patterns of TCR occurrence. The later analysis used no new phenotypic data to find candidate immune exposures, relying instead on TCR beta sequences and their occurrence across donors. To decide whether each TCR beta V gene segment behaved as functional or pseudogenic, an earlier analysis of fewer than 750 of the donors relied on high-throughput TCR beta sequencing. Alongside the repertoire data, information on donor age, sex, ethnicity and CMV serostatus was compiled. A later genetic analysis took genome-wide SNP genotypes for about three fifths of the 666 donors and used that subset as a discovery cohort. All discovery cohort repertoires had been generated using a single sequencing platform. Both class I and class II loci were covered by HLA typing, at four-digit resolution. Typing coverage differed by locus: A, B, C, DRB1 and DQB1 were typed in about 629-640 donors, DQA1 in roughly 510, DPA1 in 600 to 610, and DPB1 in 450 to 490. Roughly 5 DR-DQ haplotypes were handled as single units for association and clustering, since linkage in the cohort was strong. On average, roughly 240,000 unique TCR beta nucleotide sequences were sequenced per donor among about 400 genotyped donors of the cohort, with around 19% of those sequences being non-productive. Paper-wide results and their limitations: Across donors, most TCR sequences were observed very rarely, whereas some public TCRs were present in many individuals. Because the 87-base-pair reads could not distinguish some IMGT-functional V segments, including TRBV6-2 and TRBV6-3, those segments were excluded. Three of the identified cytomegalovirus-associated TCR beta chains were confirmed in vitro to be specific for cytomegalovirus antigens. The only immune exposure information available for the cohort was CMV serostatus. The authors suggested that the approach could potentially be generalized to other disease states and immunological phenotypes. According to a later analysis, TCR association rates differed among HLA loci, with DRB1 alleles showing the most associated TCRs and HLA-C alleles showing the fewest. The presence/absence analyses assumed that sequencing depth was roughly uniform across donors, and that assumption may not be true. In the study, approximately 160 TCR beta chains were listed as associated with cytomegalovirus. A cluster of highly shared sequence variants was judged likely to represent a technical artifact of the sequencing pipeline. In this cohort, only TCR beta chains were sequenced, and detectable features were limited by the absence of alpha or paired-chain data. Because some donors lacked HLA typing at each locus, the association tests relied only on the typed subset. At a false discovery rate of 0.05, a later analysis linked around 15,000 TCR beta sequences to specific HLA alleles. A later analysis reported that several top co-occurrence clusters appeared linked to parvovirus B19, influenza, CMV and Epstein-Barr virus. Linkage disequilibrium might explain the correlated functional status among segregating V segments, but an unknown experimental factor could not be excluded. A later analysis found that most CMV-associated TCR beta chains appeared HLA-restricted, with HLA associations seemingly driven largely by CMV exposure. In a later genetic analysis, fewer N-insertions in productive TCRs were reported among donors in an Asian-associated ancestry cluster than the approximately 710-donor mean. A further reported finding was that TCR beta sequences accurately predicted the HLA-A and HLA-B alleles for most subjects in the first cohort. Assigning TCR associations to individual alleles was difficult when HLA alleles, especially DR and DQ, strongly co-occurred. Because counts were too low, seventeen rarely observed V segments, including chromosome 9 orphons, were left out of the earlier analysis of a few hundred of the donors. In an earlier analysis of fewer than 700 of the donors, most TCR beta V segments appeared in productive rearrangements about 87% or about 30% of the time, broadly matching IMGT annotations. A later genetic analysis associated a missense DCLRE1C variant with V-gene and J-gene trimming of TCR beta chains, and an independent cohort replicated the association. Cytomegalovirus status was reported to be diagnosed by the classifier with high specificity and sensitivity in both the original and validation cohorts. A later analysis found that HLA-associated TCR beta chains were more clonally expanded and had lower generation probabilities than equally common non-associated chains.

The CDR3 sequence holds 14 residues, the cysteine and phenylalanine included. Only the CDR3 part of the read is kept: 42 bases, read in frame from the first base. The germline V gene gives CDR1 as SGHRS and CDR2 as YFSETQ. V is cut by 2 bases and J by 3 bases, and the space between the germline ends is 12 bases. The chain uses TRBV5-1 and TRBJ2-7; possibly the D gene is TRBD1, per 5 matching bases. This receptor was obtained from a woman aged 45-60 years in good health and CMV-seropositive. Input material: PBMCs. Here the CDR3 is given as CASSLSDRNYEQYF. The DNA sequence is given as TGCGCCAGCAGCTTATCAGACAGAAACTACGAGCAGTACTTC. The full variable domain, with segments outside the CDR3 supplied by the reference TRBV5-1 and TRBJ2-7 proteins, appears as KAGVTQTPRYLIKTRGQQVTLSCSPISGHRSVSWYQQTPGQGLQFLFEYFSETQRNKGNFPGRFSGRQFSNSRSEMNVSTLELGDSALYLCASSLSDRNYEQYFGPGTRLTVT.